This T cell receptor (beta chain) originates from a study of somatic mutations in cytotoxic T cells in rheumatoid arthritis. Study-level information: The flow sorting of some V beta antibody-stained T-cell populations reached nearly 100% purity, and the sorted populations included V beta1+ cells sequenced for TCRB. Study-wide results and limits: Clonality of CD8+ cells rose with age in rheumatoid arthritis patients but not healthy controls.

Clones were sequenced by immunoSEQ multiplex PCR, and TCRdb holds only the in-frame ones, with some missing. This sample yields about 23,000 clones, of which approximately 78% are seen a single time; approximately 3.8% belongs to the top ten. With regard to this clone: No antigen is known for it.

The V and J ends lost 4 bases and 6 bases, in that order; junction bases with no gene match: 3. The CDR3 spans 12 residues. Germline V gene sequence: CDR1 SEHNR, CDR2 FQNEAQ (reference sequence). This receptor was obtained from an adult with rheumatoid arthritis. This sequence joins TRBV7-9 and TRBJ2-7; 7 nucleotides align to TRBD1. The sequenced sample was CD8+ T cells sorted from blood. This CDR3 reads CASSSQGPEQYF. The CDR3 region has the DNA TGTGCCAGCAGCTCACAGGGGCCCGAGCAGTACTTC.